This T cell receptor beta chain is from a study of T cell responses to AZD1222 COVID-19 vaccine. Generated by immunoSEQ multiplex PCR, the TCRdb table keeps only in-frame clones and is missing some. The sample carries roughly 99,000 clones, 90% to 95% recorded once. The source is an adult in good health. The sequencing used peripheral blood, collected on day 0 of AZD1222 vaccination.

CDR3 region: CASSARDRGHSPLHF. DNA for the CDR3: TGTGCCAGCAGTGCCCGGGACAGGGGCCATTCACCCCTCCACTTT. This chain joins TRBV6-4 and TRBJ1-6; 10 positions agree with TRBD1. The CDR3 loop spans 15 amino acids. CDR1 MRHNA and CDR2 SNTAGT come from the germline V gene. V was clipped by 4 bases and J by 8 bases; unmatched bases: 5.